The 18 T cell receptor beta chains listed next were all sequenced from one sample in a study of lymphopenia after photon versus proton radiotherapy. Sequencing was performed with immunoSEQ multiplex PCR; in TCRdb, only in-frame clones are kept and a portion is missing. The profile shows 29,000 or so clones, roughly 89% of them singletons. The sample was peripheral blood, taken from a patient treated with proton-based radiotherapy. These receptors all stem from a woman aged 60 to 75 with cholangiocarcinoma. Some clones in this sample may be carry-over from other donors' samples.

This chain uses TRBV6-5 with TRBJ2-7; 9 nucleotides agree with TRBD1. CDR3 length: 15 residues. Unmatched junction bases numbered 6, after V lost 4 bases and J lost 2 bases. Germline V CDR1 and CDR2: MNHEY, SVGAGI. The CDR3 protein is CASSSTRTGAYEQYF. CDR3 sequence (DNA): TGTGCCAGCAGTTCAACCCGGACAGGGGCCTACGAGCAGTACTTC.

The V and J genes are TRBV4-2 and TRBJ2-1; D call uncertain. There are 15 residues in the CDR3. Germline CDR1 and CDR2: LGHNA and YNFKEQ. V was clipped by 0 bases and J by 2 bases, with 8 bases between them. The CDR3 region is CASSQDPNTYNEQFF. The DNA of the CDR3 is TGTGCCAGCAGCCAAGATCCGAATACCTACAATGAGCAGTTCTTC.

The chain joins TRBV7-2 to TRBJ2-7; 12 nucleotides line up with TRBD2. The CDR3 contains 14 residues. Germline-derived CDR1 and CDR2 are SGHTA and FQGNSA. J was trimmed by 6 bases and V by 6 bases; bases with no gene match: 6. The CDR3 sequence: CASRSLAGGPEQYF. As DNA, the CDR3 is TGTGCCAGCAGATCACTAGCGGGAGGACCCGAGCAGTACTTC. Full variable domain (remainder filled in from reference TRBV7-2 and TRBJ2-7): GAGVSQSPSNKVTEKGKDVELRCDPISGHTALYWYRQSLGQGLEFLIYFQGNSAPDKSGLPSDRFSAERTGGSVSTLTIQRTQQEDSAVYLCASRSLAGGPEQYFGPGTRLTVT.

The CDR3 bases are TGTGCCAGCAGTGTGGGCGGGAGAACCAATGAGCAGTTCTTC. Its protein product is CASSVGGRTNEQFF. V usage is TRBV6-4 and J usage is TRBJ2-1, with 7 bases fitting TRBD2. The CDR3 runs to 14 residues. Germline V gene lookup returns CDR1 MRHNA and CDR2 SNTAGT. The trim removed 4 bases at V and 6 bases at J, leaving 6 bases unmatched.

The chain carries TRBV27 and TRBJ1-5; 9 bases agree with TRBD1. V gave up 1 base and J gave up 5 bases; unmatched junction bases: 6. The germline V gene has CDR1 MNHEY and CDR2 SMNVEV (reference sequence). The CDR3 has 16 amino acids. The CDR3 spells CASSLYGQGNYQPQHF. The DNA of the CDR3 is TGTGCCAGCAGTTTATACGGACAGGGGAACTATCAGCCCCAGCATTTT.

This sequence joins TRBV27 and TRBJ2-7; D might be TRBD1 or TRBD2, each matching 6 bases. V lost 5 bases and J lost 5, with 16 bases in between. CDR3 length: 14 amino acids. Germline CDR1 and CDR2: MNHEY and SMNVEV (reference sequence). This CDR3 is CASSPNPGGHEQYF. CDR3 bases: TGTGCCAGCAGTCCCAACCCTGGGGGGCACGAGCAGTACTTC.

The CDR3 spells CASSVTGHTYEQYF. The CDR3 bases are TGTGCCAGCAGCGTGACAGGGCACACCTACGAGCAGTACTTC. This chain links TRBV6-6 with TRBJ2-7, with 7 bases that match TRBD1. The germline V gene has CDR1 MNHNY and CDR2 SVGAGI (reference sequence). This CDR3 has 14 residues. V lost 6 bases and J lost 2; bases outside the gene matches: 7.

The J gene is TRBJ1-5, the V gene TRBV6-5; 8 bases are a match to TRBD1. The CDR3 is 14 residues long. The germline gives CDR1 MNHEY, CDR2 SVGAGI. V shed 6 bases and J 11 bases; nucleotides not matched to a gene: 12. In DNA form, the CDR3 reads TGTGCCAGCAGCTCACCGGGACAGGCCAAGACCCAGCATTTT. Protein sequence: CASSSPGQAKTQHF.

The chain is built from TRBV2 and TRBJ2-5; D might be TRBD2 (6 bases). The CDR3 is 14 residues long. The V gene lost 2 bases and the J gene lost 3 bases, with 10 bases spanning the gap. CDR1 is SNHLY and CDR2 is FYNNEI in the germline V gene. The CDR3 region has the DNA TGTGCCAGCAGTGAAACACGGACTAAAGAGACCCAGTACTTC. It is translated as CASSETRTKETQYF.

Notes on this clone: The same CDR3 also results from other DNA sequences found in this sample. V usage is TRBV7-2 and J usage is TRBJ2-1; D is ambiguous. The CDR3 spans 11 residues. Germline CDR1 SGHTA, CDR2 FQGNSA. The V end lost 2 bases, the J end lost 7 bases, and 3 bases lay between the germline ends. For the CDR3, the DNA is TGTGCCAGCAGCTTATTAAATGAGCAGTTCTTC. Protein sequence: CASSLLNEQFF. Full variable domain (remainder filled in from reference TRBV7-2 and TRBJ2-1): GAGVSQSPSNKVTEKGKDVELRCDPISGHTALYWYRQSLGQGLEFLIYFQGNSAPDKSGLPSDRFSAERTGGSVSTLTIQRTQQEDSAVYLCASSLLNEQFFGPGTRLTVL.

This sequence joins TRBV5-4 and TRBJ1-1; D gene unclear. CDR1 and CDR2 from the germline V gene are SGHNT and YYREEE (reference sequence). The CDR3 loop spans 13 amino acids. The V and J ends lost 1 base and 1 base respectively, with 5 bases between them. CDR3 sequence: CASSLHKNTEAFF. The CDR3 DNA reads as TGTGCCAGCAGCTTGCATAAGAACACTGAAGCTTTCTTT.

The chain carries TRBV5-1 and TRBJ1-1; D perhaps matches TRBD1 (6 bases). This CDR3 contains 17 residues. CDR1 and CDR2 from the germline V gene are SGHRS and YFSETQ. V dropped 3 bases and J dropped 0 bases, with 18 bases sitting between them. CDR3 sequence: CASSSSSGARVNTEAFF. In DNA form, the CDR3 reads TGCGCCAGCAGCTCCTCCTCGGGGGCGCGGGTGAACACTGAAGCTTTCTTT.

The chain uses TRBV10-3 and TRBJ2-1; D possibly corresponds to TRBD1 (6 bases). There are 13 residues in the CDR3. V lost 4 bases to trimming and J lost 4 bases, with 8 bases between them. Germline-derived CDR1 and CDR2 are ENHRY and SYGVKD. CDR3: CAISGRGYNEQFF. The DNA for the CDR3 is TGTGCCATCAGTGGTAGGGGGTACAATGAGCAGTTCTTC.

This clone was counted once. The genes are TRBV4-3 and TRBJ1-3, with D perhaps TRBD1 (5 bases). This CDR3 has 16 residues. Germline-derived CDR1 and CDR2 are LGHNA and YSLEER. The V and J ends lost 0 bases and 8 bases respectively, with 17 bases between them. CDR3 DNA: TGCGCCAGCAGCCAAGAACTGGGGGGGTTTGGGTACACCATATATTTT. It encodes CASSQELGGFGYTIYF.

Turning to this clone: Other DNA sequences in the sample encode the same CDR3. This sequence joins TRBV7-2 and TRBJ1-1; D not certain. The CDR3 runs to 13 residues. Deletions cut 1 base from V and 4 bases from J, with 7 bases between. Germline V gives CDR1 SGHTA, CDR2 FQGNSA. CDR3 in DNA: TGTGCCAGCAGCTTAGAGGGTCTCACTGAAGCTTTCTTT. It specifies CASSLEGLTEAFF. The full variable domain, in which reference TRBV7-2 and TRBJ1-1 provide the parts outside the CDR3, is GAGVSQSPSNKVTEKGKDVELRCDPISGHTALYWYRQSLGQGLEFLIYFQGNSAPDKSGLPSDRFSAERTGGSVSTLTIQRTQQEDSAVYLCASSLEGLTEAFFGQGTRLTVV.

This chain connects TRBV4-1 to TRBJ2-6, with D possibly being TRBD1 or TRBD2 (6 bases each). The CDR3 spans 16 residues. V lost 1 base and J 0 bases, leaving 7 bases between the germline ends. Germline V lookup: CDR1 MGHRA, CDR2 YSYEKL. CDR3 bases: TGCGCCAGCAGCCAAGCGGGGGCCTCTGGGGCCAACGTCCTGACTTTC. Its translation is CASSQAGASGANVLTF.

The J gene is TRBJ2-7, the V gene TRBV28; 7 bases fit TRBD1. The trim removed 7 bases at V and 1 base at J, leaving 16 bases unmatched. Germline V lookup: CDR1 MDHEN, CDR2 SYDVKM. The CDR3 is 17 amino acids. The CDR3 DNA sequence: TGTGCCAGCACCACCCGCTCCTGGACAGGCCTTTCCTACGAGCAGTACTTC. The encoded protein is CASTTRSWTGLSYEQYF.

DNA of the CDR3: TGCGCCAGCACCACCCGGTGGGGGGACACTGAAGCTTTCTTT. This translates into CASTTRWGDTEAFF. The gene calls are TRBV5-1 and TRBJ1-1; a weak D match, TRBD1 (5 bases). The V end lost 6 bases, the J end lost 3 bases, and 15 bases lay between the germline ends. CDR1 SGHRS and CDR2 YFSETQ come from the germline V gene. This CDR3 has 14 amino acids.